This TCR beta chain is drawn from a study of intratumoral heterogeneity in liver cancer. Study-level findings and limits: RNA-seq estimates of regional tumor-infiltrating lymphocyte burden differences were reportedly confirmed by TCR sequencing. A noted limitation was under-sampling of tumor-infiltrating lymphocytes.

Multiple geographically separated regions of the hepatocellular carcinoma nodule were sampled separately. In the case of this clone: The target antigen is unknown.

Trimming took 6 bases from V and 1 from J, leaving 9 bases between them. The germline CDR1 and CDR2 sequences are KGHSH and LQKENI. This CDR3 is built from 13 residues. The data were produced by immunoSEQ multiplex PCR, yet TCRdb's version contains in-frame clones alone and is incomplete. The table records under 6,500 clones, over 55% of them present only once. This chain joins TRBV18 and TRBJ1-1; D remains ambiguous. Here the sequenced sample was tumor tissue, taken before any cancer treatment. The clonotype comes from a woman between 70 and 85 years old with hepatocellular carcinoma. The CDR3 region has the DNA TGTGCCAGCTCTGACGGAGGGAACACTGAAGCTTTCTTT. Residues: CASSDGGNTEAFF.